The clone carrying this T cell receptor beta chain was counted between two and nine times. This sample stems from a study of OX40 agonist ivuxolimab in advanced cancers. Study context: Patients were infused with ivuxolimab every 2 weeks at 0.01 to 10 mg/kg.

V was shortened by 6 bases and J by 7 bases, with 16 bases between the two germline ends. Germline lookup yields CDR1 MNHEY and CDR2 SVGAGI. This CDR3 has 14 residues. TCRdb's table, derived via immunoSEQ multiplex PCR, lists solely in-frame clones and lacks some. This sample has roughly 69,000 clones; 80% to 90% occur once, and the top ten carry approximately 9.8%. The chain has TRBV6-5 and TRBJ1-5; maybe TRBD1 (5 bases). This clonotype was obtained from an adult with an advanced solid tumor such as melanoma, head and neck, liver or kidney cancer. This specimen consisted of CD4+ or CD8+ T cells sorted from blood, obtained in a trial of the OX40 agonist ivuxolimab. The CDR3 here is CASRPGQGEQPQHF. The CDR3 coding sequence is TGTGCCAGCAGGCCCGGGCAGGGCGAACAGCCCCAGCATTTT.